The present T cell receptor (beta chain) was sequenced within a study of blood T cell repertoires in COVID-19 (TCRdb year 2020). About the investigation overall: Samples covering the acute and convalescent phases of COVID-19 were provided by collaborators in the United States, Italy and Spain. The prospective study material was composed of cDNA or gDNA derived from T cells, B-cell-depleted T cells, or PBMCs. Deeply sampled blood TCRbeta repertoires from subjects exposed to, actively infected with, or recovered from COVID-19 were included in the dataset. A freely available public database, intended as a resource for researchers studying the immune response to SARS-CoV-2, is where the repertoires were released. The samples were drawn from the first 160 participants of the ongoing ImmuneRACE study and from over 950 subjects provided by 6 global collaborators. A de-identified subject ID, COVID-19 status, age in years and sex were almost always included in the sample metadata. Where available, HLA class I and class II types were obtained from metadata supplied by the sample provider rather than from assay-based typing.

The research as a whole found: The amount of clinical and demographic metadata varied by source and participant and was provided uncurated.

The CDR3 starts with the cysteine, ends with the phenylalanine, and has 14 residues. Here the CDR3 DNA is all that survives: 42 bases in frame from base 1. Trimming accounts for 3 bases at V and 6 bases at J, while the number of junction bases matched to no gene is 6. From a lookup of the germline V gene, CDR1 and CDR2 are MDHEN and SYDVKM. Whole blood was collected in K2EDTA tubes by collaborating institutions according to the institutions' own protocols. For TCRbeta analysis, collaborators shipped samples as frozen whole blood, isolated PBMCs, or DNA extracted from either of those sample types. The immunoSEQ Assay, a bias-controlled multiplex PCR, was used to amplify TCRbeta CDR3 regions from genomic DNA. Under the source paper's analysis protocol: Nucleated cell counts per sample were estimated from amplification of reference gene primers within the assay. To quantify the absolute abundance of each unique TCRbeta CDR3 rearrangement, sequence reads were collapsed and filtered. For each sample, productive Simpson clonality was calculated as the square root of Simpson's diversity index over productive rearrangements. TCRdb took this table from immuneACCESS and kept in-frame rearrangements with V and J called. Such tables lack part of the clones; where checked against another copy, unresolved V genes explain under half of the gap, and the rest is unexplained. The V and J calls and clone size were taken over from that table, and D and trimming were inferred from the DNA. Across this sample there are around 130,000 clones, with about 84% seen only once. In total, the top ten clones hold 3% to 4% of the sample.

This clone was counted once. Its antigen remains unidentified. Per-nucleotide qualities are absent, and no much larger clonotype sits a single base away. The origin of this receptor is a man in his 60s with acute or convalescent COVID-19. This chain joins TRBV28 to TRBJ2-7; 9 central nucleotides agree with TRBD2. The sequenced material came from peripheral blood. The CDR3 region: CASSFAGGRAEQYF. The nucleotide sequence reads TGTGCCAGCAGTTTCGCGGGAGGGAGGGCCGAGCAGTACTTC.